This T cell receptor (beta chain) was observed in a study of cytomegalovirus exposure and HLA in healthy donors. Study-level background: Approximately 190 million T cells yielded more than 95 million unique TCR beta sequences, as an earlier analysis found.

The CDR3 has 15 amino acids. With V trimmed by 6 bases and J by 4 bases, 13 bases remained unmatched. The germline CDR1 and CDR2 sequences are SQVTM and ANQGSEA. This clone was seen more than once but under ten times. What it recognizes is unknown. Overall study findings and caveats: An apparent linkage of common viral pathogens to several of the most significant clusters emerged in a later analysis. Reportedly, diagnosis of cytomegalovirus status by the classifier showed high specificity and sensitivity.

13 Jbeta primers and 60 Vbeta primers were used for the PCR. Clones were sequenced by immunoSEQ multiplex PCR, and TCRdb holds only the in-frame ones, with some missing. The sample lists tens of thousands of clones, around 75% seen once, with roughly half in the top ten. The receptor was derived from a man aged 45 to 65 in good health and CMV-seropositive. This chain joins TRBV29-1 and TRBJ1-2; TRBD1 matches at 8 bases. Input material: PBMCs. The CDR3 here is CSVADVQGVIYGYTF. The CDR3 nucleotides read TGCAGCGTGGCCGATGTACAGGGGGTGATCTATGGCTACACCTTC.